This T cell receptor beta chain comes out of a study of blood T cell repertoires in COVID-19. Deletions cut 0 bases from V and 11 bases from J, with 16 bases between. The CDR3 covers 14 residues. The germline V gene has CDR1 MNHEY and CDR2 SVGEGT. This clone came up once. Profiled with immunoSEQ multiplex PCR; TCRdb holds only in-frame clones, not every one. The sample has about 270,000 clones, approximately 89% seen once. The TCR comes from an older woman who had recovered from COVID-19. This chain connects TRBV6-2 or TRBV6-3 to TRBJ1-2, with D uncertain. Material for sequencing was peripheral blood. CDR3 DNA: TGTGCCAGCAGTTACTCGAGAGGTCAGCGACCTTACACCTTC. This sequence encodes CASSYSRGQRPYTF.